Presented here are 18 T cell receptor beta chains from one specimen sequenced in a study of cytomegalovirus exposure and HLA in healthy donors. Sequencing used immunoSEQ multiplex PCR; TCRdb keeps in-frame clones, though not all of them. This table holds a few hundred thousand clones, about nine tenths found once. Input material: PBMCs. The receptors stem from a young woman in good health and CMV-seronegative.

The chain couples TRBV7-2 to TRBJ2-1; 7 nucleotides line up with TRBD2. The germline CDR1 and CDR2 sequences are SGHTA and FQGNSA. This CDR3 is 14 amino acids long. V lost 5 bases and J lost 8; bases outside the gene matches: 9. The DNA for the CDR3 is TGTGCCAGCAGCATCGGACTAGTCTCCGATGAGCAGTTCTTC. Protein: CASSIGLVSDEQFF.

This clone was seen once. Other nucleotide sequences in the sample specify the same CDR3. The chain recombines TRBV5-1 with TRBJ2-7; 9 nucleotides agree with TRBD1. The CDR3 covers 14 residues. J lost 1 base, V lost 4 bases, and 3 bases had no gene match. Germline assignment: CDR1 SGHRS and CDR2 YFSETQ. Here the CDR3 reads CASSPTGGSYEQYF. CDR3 coding DNA: TGCGCCAGCAGCCCGACAGGGGGGTCCTACGAGCAGTACTTC.

The chain employs TRBV6-5 and TRBJ2-3; 11 nucleotides agree with TRBD2. The CDR3 extends over 15 amino acids. V gave up 5 bases and J gave up 1 base; unmatched junction bases: 2. The V gene's germline CDR1 is MNHEY and CDR2 SVGAGI. CDR3 sequence: CASSGTSGGTDTQYF. CDR3 in DNA: TGTGCCAGCAGTGGGACTAGCGGCGGCACAGATACGCAGTATTTT.

V gene TRBV19 combines with J gene TRBJ1-5; no clear D. Per germline, CDR1 LNHDA and CDR2 SQIVND (reference sequence). V was trimmed by 8 bases and J by 3 bases, leaving 17 bases between them. The CDR3 length is 15 residues. The CDR3 DNA reads TGTGCCAGTCGTCCCCCCGGGAATAACAATCAGCCCCAGCATTTT. As protein: CASRPPGNNNQPQHF. Full variable domain (remainder filled in from reference TRBV19 and TRBJ1-5): DGGITQSPKYLFRKEGQNVTLSCEQNLNHDAMYWYRQDPGQGLRLIYYSQIVNDFQKGDIAEGYSVSREKKESFPLTVTSAQKNPTAFYLCASRPPGNNNQPQHFGDGTRLSIL.

The chain is built from TRBV5-1 and TRBJ2-5; D is unresolved. With 5 bases removed from V and 0 bases from J, the gap between germline ends came to 5 bases. Germline assignment: CDR1 SGHRS and CDR2 YFSETQ. The CDR3 has 12 residues. CDR3 residues: CASRDNQETQYF. In DNA form, the CDR3 reads TGCGCCAGCAGAGACAACCAAGAGACCCAGTACTTC. Full variable domain (remainder filled in from reference TRBV5-1 and TRBJ2-5): KAGVTQTPRYLIKTRGQQVTLSCSPISGHRSVSWYQQTPGQGLQFLFEYFSETQRNKGNFPGRFSGRQFSNSRSEMNVSTLELGDSALYLCASRDNQETQYFGPGTRLLVL.

This chain uses TRBV7-2 with TRBJ2-1; perhaps TRBD2 as D (5 bases). This CDR3 region has 12 residues. Germline V gene sequence: CDR1 SGHTA, CDR2 FQGNSA. The V and J ends lost 3 bases and 9 bases respectively, with 9 bases between them. In DNA form, the CDR3 reads TGTGCCAGCAGCTTTGGAGGCGGTGAGCAGTTCTTC. Protein sequence: CASSFGGGEQFF.

The rearrangement links TRBV10-3 to TRBJ1-2; possible D gene TRBD1, 5 bases. V dropped 11 bases and J dropped 5 bases, with 21 bases sitting between them. The CDR3 consists of 14 residues. Germline CDR1 and CDR2: ENHRY and SYGVKD. The CDR3 DNA reads TGTGCCGCCCAGGGCGACCTGGGTTTATATGGCTACACCTTC. Translated, it gives CAAQGDLGLYGYTF.

The chain joins TRBV11-2 to TRBJ2-7, with 7 bases fitting TRBD2. J lost 4 bases, V lost 2 bases, and 8 bases had no gene match. The CDR3 is made up of 15 amino acids. The germline V gene encodes CDR1 SGHAT and CDR2 FQNNGV. CDR3 loop: CASSLTGGKRYEQYF. The CDR3 DNA reads as TGTGCCAGCAGCTTAACGGGGGGAAAGCGTTACGAGCAGTACTTC. Looking up the rest from reference TRBV11-2 and TRBJ2-7 gives the full variable domain: EAGVAQSPRYKIIEKRQSVAFWCNPISGHATLYWYQQILGQGPKLLIQFQNNGVVDDSQLPKDRFSAERLKGVDSTLKIQPAKLEDSAVYLCASSLTGGKRYEQYFGPGTRLTVT.

This clone was seen a few times. The chain combines TRBV2 with TRBJ2-2; possibly TRBD2 for D (5 bases). Per germline, CDR1 SNHLY and CDR2 FYNNEI. Trimming stripped 8 bases from V and 4 bases from J, with 11 bases between. The CDR3 has 13 residues. As DNA, the CDR3 is TGTGCCAGCGGACGGGAACTCACCGGGGAGCTGTTTTTT. The encoded protein is CASGRELTGELFF.

This chain connects TRBV2 to TRBJ2-3, with no clear D. Per germline, CDR1 SNHLY and CDR2 FYNNEI. This CDR3 region has 13 residues. V was trimmed by 5 bases and J by 4 bases, leaving 10 bases between them. The CDR3 nucleotides are TGTGCCAGCAGTAGCGAAATCGCAGATACGCAGTATTTT. It encodes CASSSEIADTQYF.

The chain links TRBV5-1 to TRBJ2-1; 9 positions agree with TRBD1. The V and J ends lost 4 bases and 5 bases, in that order; junction bases with no gene match: 10. This CDR3 spans 16 amino acids. Per germline, CDR1 SGHRS and CDR2 YFSETQ. CDR3 DNA: TGCGCCAGCAGCCTGAGAGGACAGGGGACCAACAATGAGCAGTTCTTC. This codes for CASSLRGQGTNNEQFF.

V and J are TRBV7-3 and TRBJ2-3, with 9 bases identical to TRBD1. Germline V gene data show CDR1 as SGHTA and CDR2 as FQGTGA. This CDR3 region has 16 residues. V was clipped by 5 bases and J by 6 bases; unmatched bases: 12. The CDR3 protein is CASSPRSGTGSDTQYF. In DNA form, the CDR3 reads TGTGCCAGCAGCCCACGGAGCGGGACAGGGTCTGATACGCAGTATTTT.

Turning to this clone: At one end, the junction sequence differs from germline, possibly due to a read error. V is TRBV14 and J is TRBJ1-1; perhaps TRBD1 as D (5 bases). This CDR3 has 14 amino acids. Germline V CDR1 and CDR2: SGHDN, FVKESK. The CDR3: CASRQGHWNTEAFF. The CDR3 DNA follows: TGTGCCAGCAGACAAGGACACTGGAACACTGAAGCTTTCTTT.

The chain recombines TRBV2 with TRBJ2-7, with 7 bases that match TRBD1. This CDR3 spans 13 amino acids. Germline V gene sequence: CDR1 SNHLY, CDR2 FYNNEI. With 3 bases clipped from V and 2 bases from J, the junction kept 1 base outside the gene matches. The CDR3 DNA follows: TGTGCCAGCAGTGAGACAGGGACCTACGAGCAGTACTTC. It specifies CASSETGTYEQYF.

This rearrangement joins TRBV25-1 to TRBJ2-7; 11 bases map to TRBD2. The CDR3 loop spans 17 amino acids. From germline, CDR1 is MGHDK and CDR2 SYGVNS. The V gene end was trimmed by 4 bases and the J gene end by 2 bases; junction bases not matched to a gene: 10. CDR3 residues: CASSVGTSGIPTYEQYF. For the CDR3, the DNA is TGTGCCAGCAGTGTCGGGACTAGCGGAATTCCTACCTACGAGCAGTACTTC.

This clone is a singleton in its sample. The chain uses TRBV7-2 and TRBJ2-7; the D gene is possibly TRBD1 (5 bases). Per the germline V gene, CDR1 is SGHTA and CDR2 is FQGNSA. Trimming removed 3 bases at V and 5 bases at J, with 11 bases between. This CDR3 comprises 13 residues. CDR3 in amino acids: CASSLGLRHEQYF. The CDR3, as DNA: TGTGCCAGCAGCTTGGGGCTGAGGCACGAGCAGTACTTC.

This chain joins TRBV5-6 and TRBJ1-6; 8 bases fit TRBD1. This CDR3 has 15 amino acids. V gave up 2 bases and J gave up 8 bases; unmatched junction bases: 6. Germline V gene data show CDR1 as SGHDT and CDR2 as YYEEEE. In nucleotides, the CDR3 is TGTGCCAGCAGCTTCCCAGGGGGCGTTTATTCACCCCTCCACTTT. It is translated as CASSFPGGVYSPLHF.

The chain combines TRBV6-5 with TRBJ2-1; D unresolved. Germline assignment: CDR1 MNHEY and CDR2 SVGAGI. V gave up 2 bases and J gave up 4 bases, with 12 bases separating them. The CDR3 consists of 15 residues. In DNA, the CDR3 is TGTGCCAGCAGTTACGATCGAGGAAAGTACAATGAGCAGTTCTTC. Translated: CASSYDRGKYNEQFF.